The rows below give T cell receptor beta chains drawn from one sample of a study of blood T cell repertoires in COVID-19. Some clones are missing from TCRdb's copy, which holds only in-frame ones; the method was immunoSEQ multiplex PCR. The sample shows approximately 390,000 clones, 90% of them seen only once. Specimen: peripheral blood. These receptors were taken from a man aged 18 to 30 with active or convalescent COVID-19. The CDR3 runs from the conserved cysteine through the conserved F or W. The D gene is left open where the match is weak. Only some rows state a clone size, as once, few, many or a class for expanded clones.

clone_size j_call d_call v_call cdr3_aa cdr3_nt
NA TRBJ1-6 NA TRBV4-2 CASSQGELYNSPLHF TGTGCCAGCAGCCAAGGGGAGCTCTATAATTCACCCCTCCACTTT
few TRBJ1-3 TRBD1 TRBV28 CASSTGGTGNTIYF TGTGCCAGCAGCACAGGGGGAACTGGAAACACCATATATTTT
NA TRBJ2-7 NA TRBV29-1 CSVRYSSSYEQYF TGCAGCGTTAGGTACAGCAGCTCCTACGAGCAGTACTTC
NA TRBJ1-2 NA TRBV29-1 CSAARLDRPYGYTF TGCAGCGCCGCCCGATTAGACAGGCCCTATGGCTACACCTTC
NA TRBJ2-3 NA TRBV7-3 CASSLQGSPTDTQYF TGTGCCAGCAGCCTGCAGGGGTCTCCAACAGATACGCAGTATTTT
NA TRBJ2-3 TRBD2 TRBV9 CASSVEGGPEYTQYF TGTGCCAGCAGCGTAGAGGGAGGGCCCGAATATACGCAGTATTTT
NA TRBJ1-5 TRBD1 TRBV28 CASSFRRTGSPNQPQHF TGTGCCAGCAGTTTTCGCAGGACAGGTTCACCAAATCAGCCCCAGCATTTT
NA TRBJ1-5 NA TRBV9 CASSLLGGAGQPQHF TGTGCCAGCAGCCTCCTTGGCGGGGCGGGCCAGCCCCAGCATTTT
NA TRBJ2-2 TRBD1 TRBV11-2 CASSLAGTGVNTGELFF TGTGCCAGCAGCTTGGCCGGGACAGGGGTGAACACCGGGGAGCTGTTTTTT
NA TRBJ2-5 TRBD2 TRBV5-1 CASSSSGTSGAQETQYF TGCGCCAGCAGCTCCTCCGGGACTAGCGGGGCCCAAGAGACCCAGTACTTC
NA TRBJ2-3 NA TRBV23-1 CASSQSTGRTDTQYF TGCGCCAGCAGTCAATCTACAGGGCGAACAGATACGCAGTATTTT
NA TRBJ2-5 NA TRBV5-4 CASSFPQETQYF TGTGCCAGCAGCTTCCCGCAAGAGACCCAGTACTTC
NA TRBJ1-3 NA TRBV7-2 CASSPGSTIYF TGTGCCAGCAGCCCGGGTAGCACCATATATTTT
NA TRBJ2-1 TRBD2 TRBV3-1/TRBV3-2 CASSQWGTSGRVSNEQFF TGTGCCAGCAGCCAATGGGGGACTAGCGGGAGGGTCTCCAATGAGCAGTTCTTC
NA TRBJ2-5 NA TRBV7-6 CASSPWVGGQETQYF TGTGCCAGCAGCCCCTGGGTCGGGGGCCAAGAGACCCAGTACTTC
NA TRBJ1-3 NA TRBV15 CATSRGLRSSGNTIYF TGTGCCACCAGCAGAGGGCTAAGGAGCTCTGGAAACACCATATATTTT
NA TRBJ2-1 TRBD2 TRBV2 CASRLLAGGLGEQFF TGTGCCAGCAGACTACTAGCGGGGGGGTTAGGAGAGCAGTTCTTC
NA TRBJ2-1 TRBD1 TRBV7-8 CASSSGTGGIYNEQFF TGTGCCAGCAGCTCGGGGACAGGGGGAATTTACAATGAGCAGTTCTTC
NA TRBJ2-7 NA TRBV9 CASSVRALGEQYF TGTGCCAGCAGCGTGAGGGCCCTGGGCGAGCAGTACTTC
NA TRBJ1-1 NA TRBV19 CASSGRRGTEAFF TGTGCCAGTAGTGGGCGAAGGGGCACTGAAGCTTTCTTT
NA TRBJ2-7 TRBD1 TRBV5-4 CASSGGQGSSYEQYF TGTGCCAGCAGCGGGGGACAGGGGAGCTCCTACGAGCAGTACTTC
NA TRBJ2-7 NA TRBV29-1 CSVESQDYEQYF TGCAGCGTTGAGTCCCAGGACTACGAGCAGTACTTC
NA TRBJ2-7 NA TRBV7-9 CASSLVEAYEQYF TGTGCCAGCAGCTTAGTCGAGGCCTACGAGCAGTACTTC